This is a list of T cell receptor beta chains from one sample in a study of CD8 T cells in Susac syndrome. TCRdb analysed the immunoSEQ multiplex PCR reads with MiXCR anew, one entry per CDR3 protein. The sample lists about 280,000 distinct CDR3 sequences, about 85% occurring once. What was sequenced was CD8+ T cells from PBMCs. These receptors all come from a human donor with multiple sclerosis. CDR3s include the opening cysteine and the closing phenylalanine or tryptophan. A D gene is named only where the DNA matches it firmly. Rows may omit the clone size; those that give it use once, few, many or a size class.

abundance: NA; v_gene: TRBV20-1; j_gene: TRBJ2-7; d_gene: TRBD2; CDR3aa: CSARSREVPGEQYF; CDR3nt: TGCAGTGCTAGGTCGCGGGAGGTCCCTGGCGAGCAGTACTTC
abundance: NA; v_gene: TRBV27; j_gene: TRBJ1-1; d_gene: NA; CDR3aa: CASTVGGPNTEAFF; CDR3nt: TGTGCCAGCACCGTCGGAGGACCGAACACTGAAGCTTTCTTT
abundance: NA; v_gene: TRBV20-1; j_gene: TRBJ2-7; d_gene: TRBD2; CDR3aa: CSAGIAGHSPRGEQYF; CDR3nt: TGCAGTGCCGGTATAGCGGGACACAGCCCGAGGGGCGAGCAGTACTTC
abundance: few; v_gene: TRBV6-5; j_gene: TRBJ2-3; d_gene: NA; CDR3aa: CASSSPSGGADTQYF; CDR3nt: TGTGCCAGCAGTTCCCCCTCTGGTGGAGCAGATACGCAGTATTTT
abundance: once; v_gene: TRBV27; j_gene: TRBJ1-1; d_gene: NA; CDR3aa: CASRENLGTEAFF; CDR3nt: TGTGCCAGCAGGGAGAACTTGGGCACTGAAGCTTTCTTT
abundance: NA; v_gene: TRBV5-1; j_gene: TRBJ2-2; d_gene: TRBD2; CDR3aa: CASSPRTSGRKGGELFF; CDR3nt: TGCGCCAGCAGCCCCCGGACTAGCGGGAGGAAGGGCGGGGAGCTGTTTTTT
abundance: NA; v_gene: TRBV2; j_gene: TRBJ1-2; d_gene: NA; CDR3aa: CASRGGEDTF; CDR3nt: TGTGCCAGCAGAGGGGGGGAAGACACCTTC
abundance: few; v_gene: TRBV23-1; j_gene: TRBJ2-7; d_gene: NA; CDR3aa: CASSPGELPAEQYF; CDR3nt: TGCGCCAGCAGTCCGGGTGAGCTCCCGGCCGAGCAGTACTTC
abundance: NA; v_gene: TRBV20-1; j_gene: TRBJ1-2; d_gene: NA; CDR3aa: CSARDFGFRDGYTF; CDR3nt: TGCAGTGCTAGAGATTTCGGCTTCCGGGATGGCTACACCTTC
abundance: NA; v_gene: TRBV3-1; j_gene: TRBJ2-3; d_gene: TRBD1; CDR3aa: CASSHTGDDTQYF; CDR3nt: TGTGCCAGCAGCCATACAGGGGACGATACGCAGTATTTT
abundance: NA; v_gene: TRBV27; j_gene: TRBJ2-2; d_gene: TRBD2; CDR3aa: CASRELAGANTGELFF; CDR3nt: TGTGCCAGCAGGGAACTAGCGGGAGCGAACACCGGGGAGCTGTTTTTT
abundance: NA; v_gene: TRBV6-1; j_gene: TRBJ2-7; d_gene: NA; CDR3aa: CASSGQDSYEQYF; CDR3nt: TGTGCCAGCAGCGGCCAGGACTCCTACGAGCAGTACTTC